The sequence of this T cell receptor (beta chain) was determined in a study of circulating CD8 cells and anti-PD-1 response in melanoma. Sorting of live CD3+CD8+TCRalphabeta+ cells by PD-1 and/or TIGIT gave four subsets. V lost 4 bases and J lost 5, with 6 bases in between. Germline values: CDR1 MDHEN, CDR2 SYDVKM. The CDR3 has 11 amino acids. The QIAseq Immune Repertoire TCR panel built the libraries from about 14 ng of total RNA. TCRdb passed the reads through MiXCR, listing each CDR3 protein once. The sample includes about 600 distinct CDR3 sequences, 8.1% of them seen just once. By share, this clonotype counts as medium-sized.

The TCR comes from a human donor with melanoma. The chain combines TRBV28 with TRBJ2-7, with unresolved D. The sequencing used CD8+ T cells from PBMCs, collected at baseline or after one month of anti-PD-1 therapy (not recorded which). In DNA, the CDR3 is TGTGCCAGCAGTTCACACAACGAGCAGTACTTC. Translating gives CASSSHNEQYF.